The 21 T cell receptor beta chains presented below share a single source sample, sequenced in a study of blood T cell repertoires in COVID-19. This table comes from immunoSEQ multiplex PCR, and its TCRdb copy is limited to in-frame clones, with some not included. Seen here are approximately 350,000 clones, 89% observed once, and the top ten hold 0.95% to 1.5%. Sequencing was done on a sample of peripheral blood. These receptors all come from a man in his forties or fifties with acute or convalescent COVID-19.

In this sample, this clone turned up once. The V call is TRBV5-1, the J call TRBJ2-2; D possibly corresponds to TRBD2 (5 bases). Germline lookup yields CDR1 SGHRS and CDR2 YFSETQ. Trimming took 6 bases from V and 6 from J, leaving 12 bases between them. The CDR3 length is 13 residues. For the CDR3, the DNA is TGCGCCAGCACCCGTCGGGGTGCCGGGGAGCTGTTTTTT. Its protein product is CASTRRGAGELFF. Complete variable domain (other parts from reference TRBV5-1 and TRBJ2-2): KAGVTQTPRYLIKTRGQQVTLSCSPISGHRSVSWYQQTPGQGLQFLFEYFSETQRNKGNFPGRFSGRQFSNSRSEMNVSTLELGDSALYLCASTRRGAGELFFGEGSRLTVL.

This clone was counted a single time. The chain recombines TRBV7-6 with TRBJ2-3; no clear D. There are 16 residues in the CDR3. V dropped 3 bases and J dropped 5 bases, with 18 bases sitting between them. Germline V gene sequence: CDR1 SGHVS, CDR2 FNYEAQ. The CDR3 DNA sequence: TGTGCCAGCAGCTTGCTAGGCGGCACCCCGGGAGATACGCAGTATTTT. Its translation is CASSLLGGTPGDTQYF. The full variable domain, its missing parts supplied by reference TRBV7-6 and TRBJ2-3, is GAGVSQSPRYKVTKRGQDVALRCDPISGHVSLYWYRQALGQGPEFLTYFNYEAQQDKSGLPNDRFSAERPEGSISTLTIQRTEQRDSAMYRCASSLLGGTPGDTQYFGPGTRLTVL.

The sample holds one count of this clone. V gene TRBV30 combines with J gene TRBJ1-6; D gene ambiguous. The germline V gene has CDR1 GTSNPN and CDR2 SVGIG (reference sequence). V lost 4 bases, J lost 3 bases, and 7 bases lay in between. This CDR3 is built from 13 residues. The CDR3 region has the DNA TGTGCCTGGACCTCAGACTATAATTCACCCCTCCACTTT. Its translation: CAWTSDYNSPLHF. The full variable domain, its missing parts supplied by reference TRBV30 and TRBJ1-6, is SQTIHQWPATLVQPVGSPLSLECTVEGTSNPNLYWYRQAAGRGLQLLFYSVGIGQISSEVPQNLSASRPQDRQFILSSKKLLLSDSGFYLCAWTSDYNSPLHFGNGTRLTVT.

The chain has TRBV6-5 and TRBJ1-2; a possible D gene is TRBD1 (6 bases). The CDR3 has 14 amino acids. Germline V CDR1 and CDR2: MNHEY, SVGAGI. Trimming took 7 bases from V and 4 from J, leaving 16 bases between them. CDR3 region: CASTGPTGSYGYTF. CDR3 nucleotide sequence: TGTGCCAGCACCGGACCTACAGGGAGCTATGGCTACACCTTC.

The chain carries TRBV7-3 and TRBJ1-1; no definite D call. The CDR3 spans 14 residues. The germline V and J ends were trimmed by 5 bases and 4 bases, with 14 bases remaining between them. Germline V gene sequence: CDR1 SGHTA, CDR2 FQGTGA. CDR3 residues: CASSLLSGITEAFF. The CDR3, as DNA: TGTGCCAGCAGCCTCTTGTCGGGGATCACTGAAGCTTTCTTT.

The rearrangement links TRBV5-1 to TRBJ2-2; D not certain. V was pared by 0 bases and J by 0 bases, with 6 bases between. This CDR3 is built from 15 residues. Per germline, CDR1 SGHRS and CDR2 YFSETQ. As DNA, the CDR3 is TGCGCCAGCAGCTTGGACAGCCCGAACACCGGGGAGCTGTTTTTT. Amino acids: CASSLDSPNTGELFF.

The chain links TRBV29-1 to TRBJ2-2; 10 bases map to TRBD1. Germline CDR1 SQVTM, CDR2 ANQGSEA. The CDR3 runs 13 residues. V shed 6 bases, J shed 6 bases, and the junction held 4 bases outside the gene matches. This CDR3 is CSVRDRGPGELFF. The CDR3 DNA sequence: TGCAGCGTCCGGGACAGGGGCCCCGGGGAGCTGTTTTTT.

The chain joins TRBV18 to TRBJ1-1; D call uncertain. The CDR3 has 13 amino acids. Germline CDR1 reads KGHSH; CDR2 reads LQKENI. The V end lost 6 bases, the J end lost 3 bases, and 11 bases lay between the germline ends. CDR3 region: CASSTNTDTEAFF. In nucleotides, the CDR3 is TGTGCCAGCTCGACCAATACAGACACTGAAGCTTTCTTT. Supplemented by reference TRBV18 and TRBJ1-1, the full variable domain reads NAGVMQNPRHLVRRRGQEARLRCSPMKGHSHVYWYRQLPEEGLKFMVYLQKENIIDESGMPKERFSAEFPKEGPSILRIQQVVRGDSAAYFCASSTNTDTEAFFGQGTRLTVV.

The V call is TRBV3-1 (or the pseudogene TRBV3-2), the J call TRBJ2-7; D uncertain. V was pared by 1 base and J by 6 bases, with 13 bases between. The length of the CDR3 is 14 residues. In germline, CDR1 is LGHDT, CDR2 YNNKEL (reference sequence). The CDR3 DNA reads TGTGCCAGCAGCCAAGGTCGATCCGGGTTCGAGCAGTACTTC. This sequence encodes CASSQGRSGFEQYF.

V gene TRBV2 combines with J gene TRBJ1-6; no reliable D call. Germline CDR1 is SNHLY and CDR2 is FYNNEI. This CDR3 contains 15 residues. Trimming took 3 bases from V and 7 from J, leaving 13 bases between them. The DNA of the CDR3 is TGTGCCAGCAGTGAGTTAGACATGAGCAATTCACCCCTCCACTTT. Its translation is CASSELDMSNSPLHF.

The rearrangement links TRBV27 to TRBJ1-1; D is unresolved. Germline V gene data show CDR1 as MNHEY and CDR2 as SMNVEV (reference sequence). The CDR3 has 14 amino acids. The V end was cut by 6 bases, the J end by 4 bases, with 15 bases between. The CDR3 reads CASSQRGGRTEAFF. DNA of the CDR3: TGTGCCAGCAGCCAGAGAGGCGGGCGCACTGAAGCTTTCTTT.

This clone was observed a handful of times. The rearrangement links TRBV15 to TRBJ1-2; D perhaps matches TRBD1 (6 bases). Germline assignment: CDR1 LNHNV and CDR2 YYDKDF (reference sequence). The CDR3 has 13 residues. V lost 4 bases to trimming and J lost 8 bases, with 14 bases between them. The CDR3 protein is CATSMDRQGGYTF. The CDR3 DNA reads TGTGCCACCAGCATGGACAGACAAGGAGGCTACACCTTC.

This clone was recorded once. V and J are TRBV19 and TRBJ2-1; 14 bases line up with TRBD2. The CDR3 sequence is 18 residues long. Germline assignment: CDR1 LNHDA and CDR2 SQIVND (reference sequence). The junction had 6 bases not matched to a gene; V was cut back by 4 bases and J by 1 base. The CDR3, as DNA: TGTGCCAGTAGTAGACGGACTAGCGGGGGGCTTTCCTACAATGAGCAGTTCTTC. Residues: CASSRRTSGGLSYNEQFF.

This clone was detected once. The J gene is TRBJ2-3, the V gene TRBV30; 7 bases line up with TRBD1. Germline V lookup: CDR1 GTSNPN, CDR2 SVGIG (reference sequence). Trimming cost V 3 bases and J 5 bases; bases outside gene matches: 5. The CDR3 totals 13 residues. For the CDR3, the DNA is TGTGCCTGGAGCAGTACAGGGGAAGATACGCAGTATTTT. Amino acids: CAWSSTGEDTQYF.

This clone was observed a single time. V and J are TRBV7-9 and TRBJ1-1, with D possibly being TRBD1 (5 bases). Germline-derived CDR1 and CDR2 are SEHNR and FQNEAQ (reference sequence). The CDR3 totals 14 residues. Trimming pared 4 bases from V and 1 base from J, leaving 10 bases between. This chain's CDR3 is CASSSRQQNTEAFF. The CDR3 DNA reads TGTGCCAGCAGCTCACGACAGCAGAACACTGAAGCTTTCTTT. Combining the CDR3 with reference TRBV7-9 and TRBJ1-1 gives the whole variable domain DTGVSQNPRHKITKRGQNVTFRCDPISEHNRLYWYRQTLGQGPEFLTYFQNEAQLEKSRLLSDRFSAERPKGSFSTLEIQRTEQGDSAMYLCASSSRQQNTEAFFGQGTRLTVV.

The V and J genes are TRBV7-8 and TRBJ2-2; 9 bases agree with TRBD2. With V trimmed by 5 bases and J by 3 bases, 4 bases remained unmatched. The CDR3 covers 15 residues. Germline V gives CDR1 SGHVS, CDR2 FQNEAQ. This CDR3 is CASSLSGGYTGELFF. In nucleotides, the CDR3 is TGTGCCAGCAGCCTTAGCGGGGGATACACCGGGGAGCTGTTTTTT.

CDR3 in DNA: TGTGCCAGCAGTTCCGAGAGGGAGATCTACGAGCAGTACTTC. This encodes CASSSEREIYEQYF. The chain carries TRBV28 and TRBJ2-7; D might be TRBD2 (5 bases). The CDR3 is made up of 14 amino acids. V was trimmed by 4 bases and J by 3 bases, leaving 13 bases between them. Germline CDR1 and CDR2: MDHEN and SYDVKM.

This clone is a singleton in its sample. This chain joins TRBV9 and TRBJ1-2; D possibly corresponds to TRBD1 (6 bases). V was cut by 4 bases and J by 6 bases, with 16 bases left in between. Germline V lookup: CDR1 SGDLS, CDR2 YYNGEE. The length of the CDR3 is 14 residues. The CDR3 DNA is TGTGCCAGCAGCACCCGGACAGAAAAAAATGGCTACACCTTC. Translating it yields CASSTRTEKNGYTF. Using reference TRBV9 and TRBJ1-2 for the parts outside the CDR3, the full variable domain is DSGVTQTPKHLITATGQRVTLRCSPRSGDLSVYWYQQSLDQGLQFLIQYYNGEERAKGNILERFSAQQFPDLHSELNLSSLELGDSALYFCASSTRTEKNGYTFGSGTRLTVV.

The chain couples TRBV15 to TRBJ1-1; no reliable D call. CDR1 is LNHNV, CDR2 YYDKDF, per germline (reference sequence). V was shortened by 3 bases and J by 8 bases, with 16 bases between the two germline ends. This CDR3 comprises 14 residues. In DNA form, the CDR3 reads TGTGCCACCAGCAGGGACGGGGTCGTAGGCGAAGCTTTCTTT. Its protein product is CATSRDGVVGEAFF.

This clone has only one observation. The rearrangement joins TRBV28 to TRBJ1-2; perhaps TRBD1 as D (5 bases). There are 14 residues in the CDR3. Trimming removed 2 bases at V and 4 bases at J, with 11 bases between. Germline assignment: CDR1 MDHEN and CDR2 SYDVKM. The CDR3 DNA reads TGTGCCAGCAGTTTACCCCAGGGAGGCTATGGCTACACCTTC. Translated: CASSLPQGGYGYTF.

V and J are TRBV30 and TRBJ2-7; 8 bases match TRBD1. This CDR3 comprises 14 residues. Trimming cost V 1 base and J 4 bases; bases outside gene matches: 6. From germline, CDR1 is GTSNPN and CDR2 SVGIG (reference sequence). Here the CDR3 DNA reads TGTGCCTGGAGTGATGGGACAGGTGCTTACGAGCAGTACTTC. This sequence encodes CAWSDGTGAYEQYF.